The rows below give T cell receptor beta chains drawn from one sample of a study of T cells in Graves' hyperthyroidism and ophthalmopathy. TCRdb reprocessed the multiplex PCR reads with MiXCR, giving one entry per CDR3 protein. The profile shows 300,000 to 350,000 distinct CDR3 sequences, around a sixth of them singletons. Source material: blood. The receptor set was obtained from a woman aged 45-65 years with Graves' hyperthyroidism. The CDR3 runs from the conserved cysteine through the conserved F or W. The D gene is left open where the match is weak. Size is stated for part of the rows, as once, few or many counts, or as a class when the clone is expanded.

d_call	v_call	j_call	clone_size	cdr3_aa	cdr3_nt
.	TRBV28	TRBJ1-5	many	CASSSLRGSSNQPQHF	TGTGCCAGCAGTTCCTTGAGGGGTTCTAGCAATCAGCCCCAGCATTTT
.	TRBV11-2	TRBJ1-1	.	CASSLNVRSTEAFF	TGTGCCAGCAGCTTAAATGTCCGATCTACTGAAGCTTTCTTT
.	TRBV27	TRBJ1-1	many	CASSLSSWGSGATEAFF	TGTGCCAGCAGTTTATCGAGCTGGGGCAGTGGGGCCACTGAAGCTTTCTTT
.	TRBV12-3/TRBV12-4	TRBJ1-2	.	CASSFGVRERGYTF	TGTGCCAGCAGTTTCGGCGTCCGCGAGAGGGGCTACACCTTC
.	TRBV5-1	TRBJ1-1	.	CASSLNRVLTTNTEAFF	TGCGCCAGCAGCTTGAACAGGGTTTTAACTACGAACACTGAAGCTTTCTTT
.	TRBV7-2	TRBJ1-1	few	CASSPQRYEAFF	TGTGCCAGCAGCCCCCAACGGTACGAAGCTTTCTTT
.	TRBV30	TRBJ2-3	.	CAWSVKFGSLATTDTQYF	TGTGCCTGGAGTGTTAAGTTCGGGTCGCTAGCTACCACAGATACGCAGTATTTT
.	TRBV4-3	TRBJ1-5	.	CASSQGEYSNQPQHF	TGCGCCAGCAGCCAAGGAGAATATAGCAATCAGCCCCAGCATTTT
TRBD1	TRBV20-1	TRBJ2-2	.	CSARAGTVNTGELFF	TGCAGTGCTAGAGCCGGGACAGTCAACACCGGGGAGCTGTTTTTT
.	TRBV5-1	TRBJ2-5	few	CASKRDTQETQYF	TGCGCCAGCAAGCGGGACACCCAAGAGACCCAGTACTTC
TRBD1	TRBV20-1	TRBJ1-2	many	CSVGQGAAYGYTF	TGCAGCGTTGGCCAGGGGGCGGCCTATGGCTACACCTTC
.	TRBV6-1	TRBJ2-1	many	CASSEEVLSPYNEQFF	TGTGCCAGCAGTGAAGAAGTTCTTTCCCCATACAATGAGCAGTTCTTC
TRBD1	TRBV6-4	TRBJ1-2	once	CASSQQTGDGYTF	TGTGCCAGCAGTCAACAGACAGGGGATGGCTACACCTTC
TRBD2	TRBV3-1	TRBJ2-1	few	CASSRGLAGGPGSSYNEQFF	TGTGCCAGCAGCCGCGGACTAGCGGGGGGGCCGGGGAGCTCCTACAATGAGCAGTTCTTC
.	TRBV2	TRBJ2-5	many	CADTATHQQETQYF	TGTGCCGACACCGCCACACACCAACAAGAGACCCAGTACTTC
TRBD2	TRBV9	TRBJ2-2	few	CASSVGVSGGLYTGELFF	TGTGCCAGCAGCGTAGGAGTCAGCGGGGGCCTTTACACCGGGGAGCTGTTTTTT
.	TRBV7-3	TRBJ2-1	many	CASSLFRVSYNEQFF	TGTGCCAGCAGCTTGTTTAGGGTCTCCTACAATGAGCAGTTCTTC
.	TRBV6-1	TRBJ1-5	.	CASTQTVGQPQHF	TGTGCCAGCACCCAAACGGTGGGCCAGCCCCAGCATTTT
.	TRBV25-1	TRBJ2-5	.	CASSPSSATQYF	TGTGCCAGCAGTCCCTCTAGTGCGACCCAGTACTTC
.	TRBV5-4	TRBJ2-5	.	CASSPGGVGETQYF	TGTGCCAGCAGCCCAGGAGGGGTCGGGGAGACCCAGTACTTC
TRBD2	TRBV6-2/TRBV6-3	TRBJ2-1	once	CASSYSAVAGLAGGNEQFF	TGTGCCAGCAGTTACTCGGCGGTTGCCGGACTAGCGGGGGGGAATGAGCAGTTCTTC
.	TRBV9	TRBJ1-1	few	CAGSVGGVDTEAFF	TGTGCCGGCAGCGTAGGAGGGGTGGACACTGAAGCTTTCTTT
.	TRBV20-1	TRBJ2-3	many	CSARVGGYTDTQYF	TGCAGTGCTAGGGTTGGGGGTTACACAGATACGCAGTATTTT
TRBD1	TRBV19	TRBJ2-1	few	CASSIQGANEQFF	TGTGCCAGTAGTATACAGGGGGCGAATGAGCAGTTCTTC
.	TRBV4-2	TRBJ1-5	.	CASSPRDGRDSNQPQHF	TGTGCCAGCAGCCCCCGGGATGGCAGGGATTCGAATCAGCCCCAGCATTTT
TRBD1	TRBV2	TRBJ2-3	many	CASRKGAVKRYF	TGTGCCAGCAGGAAGGGGGCAGTTAAGCGGTATTTT
.	TRBV20-1	TRBJ2-4	many	CSARMVGDIQYF	TGCAGTGCTAGGATGGTTGGGGACATTCAGTACTTC
.	TRBV4-1	TRBJ2-3	.	CASLGEGKDTQYF	TGCGCCAGCTTGGGTGAAGGTAAAGATACGCAGTATTTT
.	TRBV18	TRBJ2-2	.	CASSPPTAYANTGELFF	TGTGCCAGCTCACCACCTACAGCTTACGCGAACACCGGGGAGCTGTTTTTT
.	TRBV5-1	TRBJ1-2	many	CASSPSLGSLGVRGYTF	TGCGCCAGCAGCCCTTCGTTAGGATCGCTCGGGGTGCGTGGCTACACCTTC
TRBD1	TRBV5-5	TRBJ1-1	many	CASSLYGQGTEAFF	TGTGCCAGCAGCTTATACGGACAGGGCACTGAAGCTTTCTTT
.	TRBV7-6	TRBJ1-1	.	CASSSRTDKLGTEAFF	TGTGCCAGCAGCTCAAGGACCGACAAATTAGGCACTGAAGCTTTCTTT